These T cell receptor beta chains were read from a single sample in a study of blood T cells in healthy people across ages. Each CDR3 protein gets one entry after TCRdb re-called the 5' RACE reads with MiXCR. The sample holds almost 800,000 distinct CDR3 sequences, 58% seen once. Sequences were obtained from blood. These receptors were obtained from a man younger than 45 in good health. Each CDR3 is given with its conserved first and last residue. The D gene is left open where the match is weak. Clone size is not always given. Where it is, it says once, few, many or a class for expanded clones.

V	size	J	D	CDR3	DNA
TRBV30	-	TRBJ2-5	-	CAWSPLGLGETQYF	TGTGCCTGGAGTCCCCTAGGGCTGGGGGAGACCCAGTACTTC
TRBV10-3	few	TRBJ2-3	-	CAISDLGQGDTQYF	TGTGCCATCAGTGATCTGGGGCAGGGAGATACGCAGTATTTT
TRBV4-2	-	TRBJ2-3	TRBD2	CASSQEPPSGGARVTDTQYF	TGTGCCAGCAGCCAAGAGCCCCCCAGCGGGGGGGCCCGGGTCACAGATACGCAGTATTTT
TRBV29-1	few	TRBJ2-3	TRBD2	CSASRTSGTDTQYF	TGCAGCGCGTCCCGGACTAGCGGCACAGATACGCAGTATTTT
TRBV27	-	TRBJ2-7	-	CASSLRGISYEQYF	TGTGCCAGCAGTTTACGGGGGATCTCCTACGAGCAGTACTTC
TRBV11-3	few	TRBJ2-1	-	CASSVPGGANEQFF	TGTGCCAGCAGCGTGCCCGGGGGCGCGAATGAGCAGTTCTTC
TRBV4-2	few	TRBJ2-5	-	CASSHAGERETQYF	TGTGCCAGCAGCCACGCTGGGGAGAGAGAGACCCAGTACTTC
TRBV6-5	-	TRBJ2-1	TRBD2	CASSPTSGLGYEQFF	TGTGCCAGCAGTCCAACTAGCGGGTTGGGTTATGAGCAGTTCTTC
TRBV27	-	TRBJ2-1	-	CASSLWGSSPSSYNEQFF	TGTGCCAGCAGTTTATGGGGTAGCTCCCCGAGCTCCTACAATGAGCAGTTCTTC
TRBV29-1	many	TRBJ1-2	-	CSVEDPGRYGYTF	TGCAGCGTTGAAGATCCCGGGCGCTATGGCTACACCTTC
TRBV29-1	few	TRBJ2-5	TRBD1	CSVNRGRQETQYF	TGCAGCGTGAACAGGGGTCGTCAAGAGACCCAGTACTTC
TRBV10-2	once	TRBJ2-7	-	CASRYSYEQYF	TGCGCCAGCAGGTACTCCTACGAGCAGTACTTC
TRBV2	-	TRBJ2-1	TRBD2	CASWAGGSNNEQFF	TGTGCCAGCTGGGCGGGGGGGTCGAACAATGAGCAGTTCTTC
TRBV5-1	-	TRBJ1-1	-	CASSPRVGPTEAFF	TGCGCCAGCAGCCCACGAGTGGGTCCCACTGAAGCTTTCTTT
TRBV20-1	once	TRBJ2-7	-	CSVRRVRDSSYEQYF	TGCAGTGTTAGGAGGGTCCGGGACAGCTCCTACGAGCAGTACTTC
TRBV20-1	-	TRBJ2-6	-	CSAKLSGANVLTF	TGCAGTGCTAAGTTGTCTGGGGCCAACGTCCTGACTTTC
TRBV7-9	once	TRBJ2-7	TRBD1	CASNLLDRGDEQYF	TGTGCCAGCAATTTACTGGACAGGGGGGACGAGCAGTACTTC
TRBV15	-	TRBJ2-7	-	CATSTFIGSSYEQYF	TGTGCCACCAGCACCTTTATAGGTAGCTCCTACGAGCAGTACTTC
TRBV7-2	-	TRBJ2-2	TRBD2	CASSFRRGVGTGELFF	TGTGCCAGCAGCTTCCGGCGGGGGGTTGGGACCGGGGAGCTGTTTTTT
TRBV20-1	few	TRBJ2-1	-	CSASAGSSYNEQFF	TGCAGTGCTAGCGCAGGCAGCTCCTACAATGAGCAGTTCTTC
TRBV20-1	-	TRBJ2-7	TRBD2	CSARTHSGSIVYEQYF	TGCAGTGCTAGGACCCATAGCGGGAGTATAGTCTACGAGCAGTACTTC
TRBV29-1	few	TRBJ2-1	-	CSGQSTRNEQFF	TGCAGCGGCCAATCAACGCGAAATGAGCAGTTCTTC
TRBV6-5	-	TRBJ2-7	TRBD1	CASRGQSSYEQYF	TGTGCCAGCAGGGGACAGAGCTCCTACGAGCAGTACTTC
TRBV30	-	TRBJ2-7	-	CAWNRQGEGEQYF	TGTGCCTGGAACAGACAAGGTGAGGGCGAGCAGTACTTC
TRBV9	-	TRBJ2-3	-	CASSSDSVRGDTQYF	TGTGCCAGCAGCTCGGACAGCGTACGAGGAGATACGCAGTATTTT
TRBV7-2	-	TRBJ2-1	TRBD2	CASRGLAPREFF	TGTGCCAGCAGAGGACTAGCGCCCAGAGAGTTCTTC
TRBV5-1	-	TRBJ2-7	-	CASSPTMAYEQYF	TGCGCCAGCAGCCCAACTATGGCCTACGAGCAGTACTTC
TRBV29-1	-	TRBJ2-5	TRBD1	CSVGRGGAGETQYF	TGCAGCGTGGGGAGAGGGGGCGCGGGTGAGACCCAGTACTTC
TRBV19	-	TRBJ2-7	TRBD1	CASSMATGTADEQYF	TGTGCCAGTAGTATGGCCACCGGGACAGCCGACGAGCAGTACTTC
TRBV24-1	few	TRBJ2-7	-	CATSDRNSYEQYF	TGTGCCACCAGTGACCGCAACTCCTACGAGCAGTACTTC
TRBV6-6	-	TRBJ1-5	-	CASSREDGANNQPQHF	TGTGCCAGCAGTCGGGAGGACGGGGCAAACAATCAGCCCCAGCATTTT
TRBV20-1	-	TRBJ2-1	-	CSASNRGRYNEQFF	TGCAGTGCTAGTAATCGGGGACGGTACAATGAGCAGTTCTTC
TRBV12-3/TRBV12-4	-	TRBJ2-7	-	CASRLNRNYEQYF	TGTGCCAGCAGGTTAAACAGGAACTACGAGCAGTACTTC
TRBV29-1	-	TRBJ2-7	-	CSVSRSSYEQYF	TGCAGCGTTTCGAGGAGCTCCTACGAGCAGTACTTC
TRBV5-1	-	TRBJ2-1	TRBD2	CASSLGTSGIYNEQFF	TGCGCCAGCAGTCTTGGAACTAGCGGGATTTACAATGAGCAGTTCTTC
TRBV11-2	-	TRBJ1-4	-	CASSDLRGSFATNEKLFF	TGTGCCAGCAGCGACCTCCGGGGGTCCTTTGCAACTAATGAAAAACTGTTTTTT
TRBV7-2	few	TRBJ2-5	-	CASSTQAVETQYF	TGTGCCAGCAGCACCCAAGCTGTTGAGACCCAGTACTTC
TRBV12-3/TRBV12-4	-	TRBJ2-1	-	CASSAQLEQFF	TGTGCCAGCAGCGCTCAACTAGAGCAGTTCTTC
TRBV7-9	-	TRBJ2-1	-	CASSLVGHYNEQFF	TGTGCCAGCAGCTTAGTCGGTCATTACAATGAGCAGTTCTTC
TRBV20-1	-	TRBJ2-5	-	CSARVAGTQETQYF	TGCAGTGCTAGAGTTGCGGGAACCCAAGAGACCCAGTACTTC
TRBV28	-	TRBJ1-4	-	CASSESGTATNEKLFF	TGTGCCAGCAGTGAATCCGGGACTGCAACTAATGAAAAGCTGTTTTTT
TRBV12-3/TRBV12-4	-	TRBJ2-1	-	CASSLGGGYEETQFF	TGTGCCAGCAGCCTCGGGGGAGGCTACGAAGAGACCCAGTTCTTC
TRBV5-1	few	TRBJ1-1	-	CASSSRGEITEAFF	TGCGCCAGCAGCTCCAGGGGAGAGATCACTGAAGCTTTCTTT
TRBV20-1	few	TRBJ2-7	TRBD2	CSARKVAGGYEQYF	TGCAGTGCTAGGAAGGTAGCGGGGGGCTACGAGCAGTACTTC
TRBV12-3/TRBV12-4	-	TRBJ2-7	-	CASSFRNSPYYEQYF	TGTGCCAGCAGTTTTAGAAACAGCCCTTACTACGAGCAGTACTTC
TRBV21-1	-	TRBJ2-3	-	CASSPLRPLDTDTQYF	TGTGCCAGCAGCCCTCTCCGGCCCCTAGACACAGATACGCAGTATTTT
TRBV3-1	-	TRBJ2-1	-	CASSQAGTSRNEQFF	TGTGCCAGCAGCCAAGCTGGTACTAGCAGGAATGAGCAGTTCTTC
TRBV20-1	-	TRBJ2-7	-	CSAHGTSPYEQYF	TGCAGTGCTCACGGGACTTCCCCCTACGAGCAGTACTTC
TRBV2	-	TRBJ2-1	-	CASGRASRSYNEQFF	TGTGCCAGCGGCCGAGCCTCCCGCTCCTACAATGAGCAGTTCTTC
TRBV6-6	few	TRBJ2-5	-	CASSYSTEGGRTQYF	TGTGCCAGCAGTTACTCGACGGAGGGAGGTCGGACCCAGTACTTC